The clone carrying this TCR beta chain was counted once. These data come from a study of blood T cell repertoires in COVID-19. Trimming cost V 0 bases and J 14 bases, with 11 bases left between them. The CDR3 extends over 11 amino acids. In germline, CDR1 is DFQATT, CDR2 SNEGSKA (reference sequence). Original methodology: Scientists estimated how many nucleated cells there were by amplifying reference gene primers. This table comes from immunoSEQ multiplex PCR, and its TCRdb copy is limited to in-frame clones, with some not included. D and trimming come from the DNA, and the V and J calls and clone size come from that table. The table lists approximately 480,000 clones, roughly nine tenths of them singletons.

The chain couples TRBV20-1 to TRBJ2-1, with D unresolved. Sequencing input: peripheral blood. This receptor was identified in a man aged 18 to 35 with COVID-19, enrolled during active disease. CDR3 residues: CSARDNPREFF. The CDR3 bases are TGCAGTGCTAGAGATAATCCTAGAGAGTTCTTC.